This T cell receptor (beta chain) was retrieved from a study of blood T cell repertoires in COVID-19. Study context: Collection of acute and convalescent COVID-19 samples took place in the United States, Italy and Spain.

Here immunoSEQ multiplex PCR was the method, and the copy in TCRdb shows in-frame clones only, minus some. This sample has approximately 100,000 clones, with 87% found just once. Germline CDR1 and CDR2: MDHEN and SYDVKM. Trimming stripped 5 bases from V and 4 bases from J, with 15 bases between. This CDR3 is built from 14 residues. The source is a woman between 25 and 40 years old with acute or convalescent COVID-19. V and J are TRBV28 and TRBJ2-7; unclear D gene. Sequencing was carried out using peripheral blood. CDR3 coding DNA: TGTGCCAGCAGTCTACCTGGGCAACAATACGAGCAGTACTTC. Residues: CASSLPGQQYEQYF.